The 24 T cell receptor beta chains listed next were all sequenced from one sample in a study of cytomegalovirus exposure and HLA in healthy donors. Assay used: immunoSEQ multiplex PCR; TCRdb lists only in-frame clones, some missing. The sample has some 83,000 clones; around 94% are singletons. Sequenced material: PBMCs. These receptors all come from a woman aged 18-29 years in good health and CMV-seronegative.

DNA for the CDR3: TGCGCCAGCAGCTTGTTGCCGGGGGACTCCTACGAGCAGTACTTC. Translated, it gives CASSLLPGDSYEQYF. The chain combines TRBV5-1 with TRBJ2-7; D might be TRBD2 (6 bases). V dropped 1 base and J dropped 0 bases, with 11 bases sitting between them. The V gene's germline CDR1 is SGHRS and CDR2 YFSETQ. The CDR3 runs to 15 residues.

This clone occurred once. The rearrangement joins TRBV9 to TRBJ2-2; 10 positions agree with TRBD2. The CDR3 runs to 17 residues. Germline V gene sequence: CDR1 SGDLS, CDR2 YYNGEE. The trim removed 0 bases at V and 2 bases at J, leaving 4 bases unmatched. CDR3 sequence: CASSVASGGSNTGELFF. In nucleotides, the CDR3 is TGTGCCAGCAGCGTAGCTAGCGGGGGCTCAAACACCGGGGAGCTGTTTTTT.

The chain has TRBV6-1 and TRBJ2-3; 11 bases fit TRBD2. The J segment lost 6 bases and the V segment lost 8 bases, leaving 10 bases of the junction unmatched. CDR3 size: 15 residues. Per germline, CDR1 MNHNS and CDR2 SASEGT. The CDR3 here is CASGMTSGTSDTQYF. The DNA of the CDR3 is TGTGCCAGCGGAATGACTAGCGGGACCTCTGATACGCAGTATTTT.

This clone was detected once. The chain is built from TRBV5-5 and TRBJ2-7; D might be TRBD1 (5 bases). The CDR3 loop spans 14 amino acids. CDR1 is SGHKS, CDR2 YYEKEE, per germline (reference sequence). V was shortened by 0 bases and J by 3 bases, with 10 bases between the two germline ends. CDR3 DNA sequence: TGTGCCAGCAGCTTGGACAGGATCAGCTACGAGCAGTACTTC. Protein sequence: CASSLDRISYEQYF.

The V call is TRBV30, the J call TRBJ1-5; perhaps TRBD1 as D (5 bases). Trimming cost V 4 bases and J 4 bases, with 26 bases left between them. The CDR3 has 18 residues. Germline-derived CDR1 and CDR2 are GTSNPN and SVGIG (reference sequence). In DNA form, the CDR3 reads TGTGCCTGGAATTGGGGTCTTCGGCGGGGGGTTAGTAATCAGCCCCAGCATTTT. This codes for CAWNWGLRRGVSNQPQHF.

V gene TRBV4-2 combines with J gene TRBJ1-2; D gene uncertain. The CDR3 runs to 15 residues. The V gene's germline CDR1 is LGHNA and CDR2 YNFKEQ. V lost 1 base and J lost 4, with 13 bases in between. The CDR3 loop reads CASSQVQAMGYGYTF. In nucleotides, the CDR3 is TGTGCCAGCAGCCAAGTCCAGGCGATGGGCTATGGCTACACCTTC.

The rearrangement links TRBV7-3 to TRBJ2-1, with a weak D call TRBD2 (6 bases). This CDR3 has 17 amino acids. V lost 4 bases, J lost 0 bases, and 16 bases lay in between. Germline V gives CDR1 SGHTA, CDR2 FQGTGA. CDR3 in amino acids: CASSSPATSSSYNEQFF. In DNA, the CDR3 is TGTGCCAGCAGCTCTCCGGCTACTAGCAGCTCCTACAATGAGCAGTTCTTC.

This rearrangement joins TRBV19 to TRBJ1-2, with D perhaps TRBD1 (5 bases). Trimming stripped 4 bases from V and 4 bases from J, with 16 bases between. This CDR3 has 15 amino acids. Looked up from germline, CDR1 is LNHDA and CDR2 is SQIVND (reference sequence). The CDR3 sequence: CASSTGGLPVYGYTF. The DNA of the CDR3 is TGTGCCAGTAGTACCGGGGGTCTACCGGTCTATGGCTACACCTTC.

This clone is a singleton in its sample. The chain employs TRBV7-9 and TRBJ1-3; D is uncertain. Per germline, CDR1 SEHNR and CDR2 FQNEAQ (reference sequence). Trimming shortened V by 3 bases and J by 0 bases, and 9 bases separated the two germline ends. This CDR3 comprises 15 residues. The CDR3 loop is CASSFEETSGNTIYF. The DNA for the CDR3 is TGTGCCAGCAGCTTTGAGGAGACCTCTGGAAACACCATATATTTT. Variable domain in full (rest from reference TRBV7-9 and TRBJ1-3): DTGVSQNPRHKITKRGQNVTFRCDPISEHNRLYWYRQTLGQGPEFLTYFQNEAQLEKSRLLSDRFSAERPKGSFSTLEIQRTEQGDSAMYLCASSFEETSGNTIYFGEGSWLTVV.

This rearrangement joins TRBV20-1 to TRBJ2-1; 8 nucleotides agree with TRBD2. This CDR3 is built from 11 residues. Germline CDR1 reads DFQATT; CDR2 reads SNEGSKA (reference sequence). J lost 9 bases, V lost 7 bases, and 5 bases had no gene match. CDR3 in DNA: TGCAGTGTTCCCCGGGGGGGTGAGCAGTTCTTC. This gives the protein CSVPRGGEQFF.

CDR3 in DNA: TGTGCCAGCAGCGCTGACTCAGGGGCTCCAGAGACCCAGTACTTC. It encodes CASSADSGAPETQYF. V and J are TRBV7-8 and TRBJ2-5, with D possibly TRBD1 on 6 matching bases. This CDR3 spans 15 amino acids. Germline V gives CDR1 SGHVS, CDR2 FQNEAQ. Trimming left V 5 bases short and J 4 bases short, with 17 bases between. Complete variable domain (other parts from reference TRBV7-8 and TRBJ2-5): GAGVSQSPRYKVAKRGQDVALRCDPISGHVSLFWYQQALGQGPEFLTYFQNEAQLDKSGLPSDRFFAERPEGSVSTLKIQRTQQEDSAVYLCASSADSGAPETQYFGPGTRLLVL.

The rearrangement uses TRBV19 and TRBJ2-3; 8 bases map to TRBD1. The germline gives CDR1 LNHDA, CDR2 SQIVND (reference sequence). J was trimmed by 1 base and V by 7 bases; bases with no gene match: 13. The CDR3 consists of 17 residues. The CDR3 DNA follows: TGTGCCAGTAAGGGTGCGATCAGGGGGCACGGCACAGATACGCAGTATTTT. It yields the protein CASKGAIRGHGTDTQYF.

CDR3 loop: CASSVGLAGVSGANVLTF. The CDR3 DNA sequence: TGTGCCAGCAGCGTCGGACTAGCGGGGGTCTCTGGGGCCAACGTCCTGACTTTC. The chain has TRBV9 and TRBJ2-6, with 13 bases fitting TRBD2. Per the germline V gene, CDR1 is SGDLS and CDR2 is YYNGEE. V dropped 2 bases and J dropped 0; count of bases not matched to a gene: 2. There are 18 residues in the CDR3.

The chain joins TRBV28 to TRBJ2-7; a weak D match, TRBD2 (5 bases). Deletions cut 5 bases from V and 2 bases from J, with 13 bases between. Germline-derived CDR1 and CDR2 are MDHEN and SYDVKM. This CDR3 is 14 amino acids long. The CDR3: CASSPRSAAYEQYF. As DNA, the CDR3 is TGTGCCAGCAGTCCTCGTAGCGCTGCCTACGAGCAGTACTTC.

The rearrangement links TRBV30 to TRBJ1-3, with D possibly being TRBD1 (5 bases). The CDR3 contains 18 residues. Germline lookup yields CDR1 GTSNPN and CDR2 SVGIG (reference sequence). Trimming removed 0 bases at V and 3 bases at J, with 21 bases between. The CDR3 here is CAWSVSTTEGTFGNTIYF. As DNA, the CDR3 is TGTGCCTGGAGTGTATCAACTACTGAGGGGACTTTTGGAAACACCATATATTTT. The entire variable domain, with the rest obtained from reference TRBV30 and TRBJ1-3, is as follows: SQTIHQWPATLVQPVGSPLSLECTVEGTSNPNLYWYRQAAGRGLQLLFYSVGIGQISSEVPQNLSASRPQDRQFILSSKKLLLSDSGFYLCAWSVSTTEGTFGNTIYFGEGSWLTVV.

The V gene is TRBV5-4, the J gene TRBJ1-2; the match to TRBD1 covers 9 bases. The CDR3 runs 15 residues. The germline V gene encodes CDR1 SGHNT and CDR2 YYREEE (reference sequence). The V gene end was trimmed by 0 bases and the J gene end by 4 bases; junction bases not matched to a gene: 4. The CDR3 sequence: CASSLGTGVTYGYTF. CDR3 nucleotides: TGTGCCAGCAGCTTGGGGACAGGGGTAACCTATGGCTACACCTTC.

This clone was found once. The rearrangement joins TRBV9 to TRBJ2-5; possibly TRBD1 for D (6 bases). The length of the CDR3 is 15 residues. Per germline, CDR1 SGDLS and CDR2 YYNGEE. Trimming removed 7 bases from V and 2 bases from J, with 18 bases in between. CDR3 DNA: TGTGCCAGCGCAGTAGGGGGAAGCCTTCAAGAGACCCAGTACTTC. Protein product: CASAVGGSLQETQYF. Filled out from reference TRBV9 and TRBJ2-5, the complete variable domain reads DSGVTQTPKHLITATGQRVTLRCSPRSGDLSVYWYQQSLDQGLQFLIQYYNGEERAKGNILERFSAQQFPDLHSELNLSSLELGDSALYFCASAVGGSLQETQYFGPGTRLLVL.

This chain joins TRBV28 and TRBJ2-7; maybe TRBD1 (6 bases). From germline, CDR1 is MDHEN and CDR2 SYDVKM. The CDR3 is 14 residues long. The V gene lost 7 bases and the J gene lost 4 bases, with 17 bases spanning the gap. The CDR3 nucleotides read TGTGCCAGCAATTCGGACAGCCAATCGTACGAGCAGTACTTC. This encodes CASNSDSQSYEQYF.

This chain links TRBV27 with TRBJ2-7, with D maybe TRBD1 (6 bases). The CDR3 is 13 residues long. Trimming took 6 bases from V and 4 from J, leaving 13 bases between them. Germline loops: CDR1 MNHEY, CDR2 SMNVEV (reference sequence). The CDR3 sequence: CASRAGVEYEQYF. The CDR3 region has the DNA TGTGCCAGCAGAGCAGGGGTAGAATACGAGCAGTACTTC.

The chain recombines TRBV30 with TRBJ1-5, with D unclear. The CDR3 covers 15 residues. Per the germline V gene, CDR1 is GTSNPN and CDR2 is SVGIG (reference sequence). V lost 2 bases and J lost 0, with 11 bases in between. The CDR3 spells CAWSYAGYSNQPQHF. The DNA of the CDR3 is TGTGCCTGGAGTTACGCGGGCTATAGCAATCAGCCCCAGCATTTT.

This chain links TRBV4-3 with TRBJ1-6, with a possible D match to TRBD1 (6 bases). From germline, CDR1 is LGHNA and CDR2 YSLEER. V lost 0 bases and J lost 8, with 14 bases in between. The CDR3 runs to 16 residues. The CDR3 bases are TGCGCCAGCAGCCAAGAAGAGGGCAGGGGAGATTCACCCCTCCACTTT. Protein product: CASSQEEGRGDSPLHF.

The gene calls are TRBV4-3 and TRBJ2-4; D is possibly TRBD2 (6 bases). Trimming removed 2 bases from V and 8 bases from J, with 19 bases in between. Germline V gives CDR1 LGHNA, CDR2 YSLEER. This CDR3 has 16 amino acids. The CDR3 region has the DNA TGCGCCAGCAGCCAATACCCGGGGGAGAGAGCTTACATTCAGTACTTC. Residues: CASSQYPGERAYIQYF.

The chain recombines TRBV25-1 with TRBJ2-5; D is uncertain. Germline values: CDR1 MGHDK, CDR2 SYGVNS. This CDR3 region has 14 residues. V was clipped by 2 bases and J by 4 bases, with 11 bases between them. Here the CDR3 DNA reads TGTGCCAGCAGTGAAAGCGTTGAGACAGAGACCCAGTACTTC. This encodes CASSESVETETQYF.

The chain employs TRBV5-1 and TRBJ2-3; D may be TRBD1 (5 bases). In germline, CDR1 is SGHRS, CDR2 YFSETQ. Trimming cost V 5 bases and J 0 bases, with 10 bases left between them. This CDR3 comprises 14 residues. The CDR3 loop is CASRRQTSTDTQYF. DNA for the CDR3: TGCGCCAGCAGAAGACAGACTAGCACAGATACGCAGTATTTT.